A selection of T cell receptor beta chains follows, all from one sample in a study of T cells in localized non-small cell lung cancer. Assay: immunoSEQ multiplex PCR; the TCRdb copy retains only in-frame clones and omits some. The data contain approximately 65,000 clones, roughly 76% of them seen just once; the ten biggest clones take up roughly 4.8%. Sample: PBMCs, taken before any cancer treatment. The receptors were gathered from a man between 35 and 75 years old with stage II lung adenocarcinoma. CDR3s include the opening cysteine and the closing phenylalanine or tryptophan. D genes are given only for firm matches. Clone size appears in some rows only: once, few, many, or a class for an expanded clone.

TGTGCCAGCAGTTTAGAGGGCAATGAGCAGTTCTTC CASSLEGNEQFF TRBJ2-1 . TRBV27 . 12
TGTGCCAGCAGTTGGGGACAGGGAAATGAAAAACTGTTTTTT CASSWGQGNEKLFF TRBJ1-4 . TRBV27 TRBD1 14
TGTGCCAGCAGCTCCGGGACGGGGGCACGAGGCACCGGGGAGCTGTTTTTT CASSSGTGARGTGELFF TRBJ2-2 . TRBV5-8 . 17
TGCAGCGTTGAAGTCGAGCTCCAAGAGACCCAGTACTTC CSVEVELQETQYF TRBJ2-5 . TRBV29-1 . 13
TGTGCCAGCAGCCGGACAGGGAGCGCAGATACGCAGTATTTT CASSRTGSADTQYF TRBJ2-3 . TRBV2 TRBD1 14
TGTGCCAGCAGCTTGGACAGGGGGACCTACGAGCAGTACTTC CASSLDRGTYEQYF TRBJ2-7 . TRBV7-9 TRBD1 14
TGTGCCAGCAGTGCCGGGGTAGGAGGCATTCAGTACTTC CASSAGVGGIQYF TRBJ2-4 . TRBV25-1 . 13
TGCGCCAGCAGCCAGAAGCCGAACACTGAAGCTTTCTTT CASSQKPNTEAFF TRBJ1-1 . TRBV4-1 . 13
TGTGCCAGCAGCTTGGCGGACTTGAACACTGAAGCTTTCTTT CASSLADLNTEAFF TRBJ1-1 . TRBV5-4 . 14
TGTGCCAGCAGCGTAGGGTTCCGCAATGAGCAGTTCTTC CASSVGFRNEQFF TRBJ2-1 . TRBV9 . 13
TGTGCCAGCAGTGATGAACTAGCGGGAGGGAGGGATACGCAGTATTTT CASSDELAGGRDTQYF TRBJ2-3 . TRBV6-1 TRBD2 16
TGTGCCAGCAGGATAGTAGGGGGAGGACTCTCTGGGGCCAACGTCCTGACTTTC CASRIVGGGLSGANVLTF TRBJ2-6 . TRBV7-2 . 18
TGTGCCTGGAGTGAAGGGACAGGGGTAAATGAGCAGTTCTTC CAWSEGTGVNEQFF TRBJ2-1 . TRBV30 TRBD1 14
TGTGCCAGCAGTGAAGTGCCCACTGAAGCTTTCTTT CASSEVPTEAFF TRBJ1-1 . TRBV6-1 . 12
TGCGCCAGCAGCCATAACAGGGTACGTGGCTACACCTTC CASSHNRVRGYTF TRBJ1-2 . TRBV4-3 . 13
TGTGCCAGCAGCTACCGGGACAATCAGCCCCAGCATTTT CASSYRDNQPQHF TRBJ1-5 once TRBV7-2 . 13
TGTGCCAGCAGTGAGGTGGGGACAGGGGCCTACGAGCAGTACTTC CASSEVGTGAYEQYF TRBJ2-7 . TRBV2 TRBD1 15
TGCGCCAGCAGCCAAGACCCCCAGGGATCGGCTGAAGCTTTCTTT CASSQDPQGSAEAFF TRBJ1-1 . TRBV4-1 . 15
TGTGCCAGCAGTTACGGGGGACCCAATCAGCCCCAGCATTTT CASSYGGPNQPQHF TRBJ1-5 few TRBV6-5 . 14
TGTGCTAGTGGTTTCGGAGGGAACACTGAAGCTTTCTTT CASGFGGNTEAFF TRBJ1-1 . TRBV12-5 . 13
TGTGCCAGCAGGGGGGACACCTACGAGCAGTACTTC CASRGDTYEQYF TRBJ2-7 . TRBV2 . 12
TGCGCCAGCTCAATTAGCGGGACCCTCACCGGGGAGCTGTTTTTT CASSISGTLTGELFF TRBJ2-2 . TRBV5-1 TRBD2 15
TGTGCCAGCAGCCCGGGACTAGCGGGAGGGTTGAGTGAGCAGTTCTTC CASSPGLAGGLSEQFF TRBJ2-1 . TRBV11-2 TRBD2 16
TGTGCCAGCAGCTTAGAGTTTTACATGAACACTGAAGCTTTCTTT CASSLEFYMNTEAFF TRBJ1-1 . TRBV11-2 . 15
TGTGCCTGGAAGGCAGGGAGGACTTTCTTT CAWKAGRTFF TRBJ1-1 once TRBV30 . 10
TGTGCCAGCAGTGAATCCTCAGTGACGCAGGTCCTGACTTTC CASSESSVTQVLTF TRBJ2-6 once TRBV6-1 . 14
TGTGCCAGCAGCTTAGAGGGTGGCCGGATATCCTACAATGAGCAGTTCTTC CASSLEGGRISYNEQFF TRBJ2-1 . TRBV7-2 . 17
TGTGCCAGCAGCCCCAGGGGGGAGTATGGCTACACCTTC CASSPRGEYGYTF TRBJ1-2 few TRBV14 TRBD1 13
TGTGCCAGCAGCTTAAACCCCCCCGGGACTACCTCAGATACGCAGTATTTT CASSLNPPGTTSDTQYF TRBJ2-3 . TRBV7-3 TRBD2 17
TGCGCCAGCAGCTGGACAGGGCCCCTTGGCTACACCTTC CASSWTGPLGYTF TRBJ1-2 . TRBV5-1 TRBD1 13